These 16 T cell receptor beta chains were sequenced from one sample in a study of identical twins. MiXCR was run by TCRdb on the 5' RACE reads, yielding one entry per CDR3 protein. In the table there are about 700,000 distinct CDR3 sequences, 8.5% to 9.5% of which are singletons. The same sample was also used in a study of yellow fever vaccine responses in identical twins.

Sequenced sample: PBMCs. Receptors originate from a woman between 18 and 30 years old in good health.

The chain links TRBV7-2 to TRBJ2-7, with 13 bases aligning to TRBD2. Germline values: CDR1 SGHTA, CDR2 FQGNSA. With V trimmed by 5 bases and J by 5 bases, 6 bases remained unmatched. The CDR3 extends over 15 amino acids. DNA for the CDR3: TGTGCCAGCAGCACCGGACTAGCGGGAGTTAACGAGCAGTACTTC. This encodes CASSTGLAGVNEQYF.

This clonotype was picked up many times. The chain has TRBV29-1 and TRBJ1-5, with 8 positions matching TRBD1. With 7 bases clipped from V and 0 bases from J, the junction kept 5 bases outside the gene matches. CDR3 length equals 14 residues. Germline V CDR1 and CDR2: SQVTM, ANQGSEA. This CDR3 reads CSAGQGGSNQPQHF. DNA of the CDR3: TGCAGCGCCGGACAGGGTGGTAGCAATCAGCCCCAGCATTTT.

The chain carries TRBV25-1 and TRBJ2-7; D is perhaps TRBD2 (6 bases). Germline V lookup: CDR1 MGHDK, CDR2 SYGVNS. This CDR3 is built from 14 residues. Trimming shortened V by 9 bases and J by 3 bases, and 18 bases separated the two germline ends. The CDR3 DNA reads as TGTGCCAGGGGGGGTCGCTCAACGTACTACGAGCAGTACTTC. Its protein product is CARGGRSTYYEQYF.

The chain combines TRBV7-2 with TRBJ2-5, with D possibly matching TRBD2 (6 bases). Germline V CDR1 and CDR2: SGHTA, FQGNSA. V was pared by 4 bases and J by 10 bases, with 22 bases between. The CDR3 is 15 amino acids. In DNA form, the CDR3 reads TGTGCCAGCAGCTCTACCGCCGACGGGCTCGGGGGCCAGTACTTC. Amino acid sequence: CASSSTADGLGGQYF.

This clonotype has ten or more counts. The chain uses TRBV11-2 and TRBJ2-1; 12 nucleotides align to TRBD2. Germline CDR1 reads SGHAT; CDR2 reads FQNNGV. V shed 1 base, J shed 0 bases, and the junction held 1 base outside the gene matches. This CDR3 contains 17 residues. The DNA for the CDR3 is TGTGCCAGCAGCTTAGTACTAGCGGGAGGCTCCTACAATGAGCAGTTCTTC. The encoded protein is CASSLVLAGGSYNEQFF.

This clonotype was seen a handful of times. V and J are TRBV7-9 and TRBJ1-4, with 7 bases fitting TRBD1. CDR1 is SEHNR and CDR2 is FQNEAQ in the germline V gene (reference sequence). The CDR3 has 15 amino acids. J lost 3 bases, V lost 4 bases, and 5 bases had no gene match. The CDR3 reads CASSSGQKANEKLFF. In DNA, the CDR3 is TGTGCCAGCAGCTCGGGACAGAAGGCTAATGAAAAACTGTTTTTT.

This clonotype was detected many times. This chain connects TRBV5-8 to TRBJ1-5; unclear D gene. The CDR3 loop spans 13 amino acids. Trimming stripped 1 base from V and 11 bases from J, with 13 bases between. Germline CDR1 SGHTS, CDR2 YDEGEE. CDR3 loop: CASSLNTRRSQHF. CDR3 nucleotides: TGTGCCAGCAGCTTGAATACCCGGCGCTCCCAGCATTTT.

Only a few counts were recorded for this clonotype. This chain joins TRBV15 and TRBJ2-2; 8 bases agree with TRBD2. Germline assignment: CDR1 LNHNV and CDR2 YYDKDF (reference sequence). V dropped 1 base and J dropped 7; count of bases not matched to a gene: 8. This CDR3 region has 16 residues. The CDR3 region is CATSRVSPGGFGELFF. CDR3 coding DNA: TGTGCCACCAGCAGAGTATCCCCGGGGGGGTTCGGGGAGCTGTTTTTT.

At least ten counts were recorded for this clonotype. The V and J genes are TRBV4-2 and TRBJ2-1; perhaps TRBD2 as D (6 bases). This CDR3 has 16 residues. The germline gives CDR1 LGHNA, CDR2 YNFKEQ. V lost 1 base and J 3 bases, leaving 13 bases between the germline ends. CDR3 in DNA: TGTGCCAGCAGCCAAGCCCGGGACTGGGGCTACAATGAGCAGTTCTTC. Protein product: CASSQARDWGYNEQFF.

At least ten counts were recorded for this clonotype. This chain joins TRBV5-1 and TRBJ2-7; D gene unclear. Trimming took 0 bases from V and 1 from J, leaving 11 bases between them. The germline CDR1 and CDR2 sequences are SGHRS and YFSETQ. CDR3 size: 15 residues. The CDR3 coding sequence is TGCGCCAGCAGCTTGGGAACGAAGGGATCCTACGAGCAGTACTTC. It translates to CASSLGTKGSYEQYF. The complete variable domain, with remaining parts taken from reference TRBV5-1 and TRBJ2-7, reads KAGVTQTPRYLIKTRGQQVTLSCSPISGHRSVSWYQQTPGQGLQFLFEYFSETQRNKGNFPGRFSGRQFSNSRSEMNVSTLELGDSALYLCASSLGTKGSYEQYFGPGTRLTVT.

The chain carries TRBV27 and TRBJ2-1; tentatively, D is TRBD2 (5 bases). Germline assignment: CDR1 MNHEY and CDR2 SMNVEV (reference sequence). V was cut by 2 bases and J by 3 bases, with 11 bases left in between. The CDR3 has 15 residues. The CDR3 nucleotides are TGTGCCAGCAGTTTACCCGACGGGGTCTACAATGAGCAGTTCTTC. This encodes CASSLPDGVYNEQFF.

This clonotype was seen more than once but under ten times. The V call is TRBV6-5, the J call TRBJ2-3; D is uncertain. The CDR3 covers 15 residues. V lost 2 bases, J lost 3 bases, and 12 bases lay in between. Germline CDR1 MNHEY, CDR2 SVGAGI. CDR3 protein: CASSYLGAGTDTQYF. CDR3 nucleotides: TGTGCCAGCAGTTACCTGGGCGCCGGGACAGATACGCAGTATTTT.

CDR3: CASSYGQGRRYEQYF. DNA for the CDR3: TGTGCCAGCAGTTACGGACAGGGCCGGAGGTACGAGCAGTACTTC. V usage is TRBV6-5 and J usage is TRBJ2-7, with TRBD1 identical over 8 bases. The J segment lost 4 bases and the V segment lost 2 bases, leaving 7 bases of the junction unmatched. Germline-derived CDR1 and CDR2 are MNHEY and SVGAGI. The CDR3 has 15 amino acids.

The chain combines TRBV29-1 with TRBJ2-5, with TRBD2 as a possible D gene (5 bases). Germline V gene sequence: CDR1 SQVTM, CDR2 ANQGSEA. The V gene lost 3 bases and the J gene lost 6 bases, with 11 bases spanning the gap. This CDR3 contains 12 residues. The CDR3: CSVDGRSQTQYF. In DNA form, the CDR3 reads TGCAGCGTTGATGGGAGAAGTCAGACCCAGTACTTC. Full variable domain (outside the CDR3, taken from reference TRBV29-1 and TRBJ2-5): SAVISQKPSRDICQRGTSLTIQCQVDSQVTMMFWYRQQPGQSLTLIATANQGSEATYESGFVIDKFPISRPNLTFSTLTVSNMSPEDSSIYLCSVDGRSQTQYFGPGTRLLVL.

The J gene is TRBJ2-1, the V gene TRBV7-9; tentative D call: TRBD1 (7 bases). The V end lost 5 bases, the J end lost 8 bases, and 19 bases lay between the germline ends. Germline CDR1 is SEHNR and CDR2 is FQNEAQ (reference sequence). This CDR3 is 15 amino acids long. The CDR3 is CASSRSMGQRDEQFF. Written as DNA, the CDR3 is TGTGCCAGCAGCCGCAGTATGGGACAGCGGGATGAGCAGTTCTTC.

In this sample, this clonotype turned up many times. V is TRBV12-3 or TRBV12-4 and J is TRBJ2-1, with 9 bases aligning to TRBD2. Trimming took 3 bases from V and 5 from J; bases not matched to a gene: 11. This CDR3 has 17 residues. CDR3 in DNA: TGTGCCAGCAGTTTGGGGTTCGTAGCGGGGGAGAACAATGAGCAGTTCTTC. Its protein is CASSLGFVAGENNEQFF.